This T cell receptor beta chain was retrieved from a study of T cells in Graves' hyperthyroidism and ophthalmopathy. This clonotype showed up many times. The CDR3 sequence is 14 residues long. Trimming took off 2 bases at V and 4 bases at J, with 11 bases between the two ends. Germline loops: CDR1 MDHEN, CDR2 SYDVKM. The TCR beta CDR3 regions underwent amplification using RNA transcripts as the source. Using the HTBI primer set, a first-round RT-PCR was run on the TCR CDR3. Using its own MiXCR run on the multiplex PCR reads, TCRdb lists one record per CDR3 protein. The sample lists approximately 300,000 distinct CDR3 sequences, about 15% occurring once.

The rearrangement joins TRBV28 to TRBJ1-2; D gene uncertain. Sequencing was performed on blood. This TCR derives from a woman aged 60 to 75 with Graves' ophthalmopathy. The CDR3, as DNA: TGTGCCAGCAGTTTACTGCACAGACTCTATGGCTACACCTTC. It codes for CASSLLHRLYGYTF.